The 28 T cell receptor beta chains below all came from one sample that was sequenced in a study of identifying expanded T cells in peripheral blood. The assay was immunoSEQ multiplex PCR, and TCRdb's table has in-frame clones only and misses some. The sample consists of over 85,000 clones, approximately 90% of them appearing once. The specimen sequenced was blood. The receptor source for this set is a person aged 18 to 70 in good health.

The chain employs TRBV7-6 and TRBJ1-4, with D perhaps TRBD1 (5 bases). This CDR3 is built from 14 residues. Germline values: CDR1 SGHVS, CDR2 FNYEAQ. V was cut by 5 bases and J by 6 bases, with 13 bases left in between. CDR3 sequence (DNA): TGTGCCAGCAGCGGGGACGCGTGGGATGAAAAACTGTTTTTT. Amino acid sequence: CASSGDAWDEKLFF.

The V and J genes are TRBV15 and TRBJ1-3; D not certain. This CDR3 contains 14 residues. The germline CDR1 and CDR2 sequences are LNHNV and YYDKDF (reference sequence). V was cut by 5 bases and J by 2 bases, with 10 bases left in between. The CDR3 loop reads CATSSISTGNTIYF. The CDR3 nucleotides are TGTGCCACCAGCTCTATCAGTACTGGAAACACCATATATTTT.

This clone was seen a handful of times. The chain joins TRBV2 to TRBJ1-2; unclear D gene. V gave up 1 base and J gave up 0 bases, with 9 bases separating them. Germline loops: CDR1 SNHLY, CDR2 FYNNEI. The CDR3 loop spans 15 amino acids. The CDR3 coding sequence is TGTGCCAGCAGTGAAGGGCAGTACCCTAACTATGGCTACACCTTC. Its translation: CASSEGQYPNYGYTF.

The chain uses TRBV7-9 and TRBJ2-7; 12 bases are shared with TRBD2. V dropped 5 bases and J dropped 1; count of bases not matched to a gene: 12. CDR1 and CDR2 (germline): SEHNR, FQNEAQ (reference sequence). CDR3 size: 18 residues. CDR3 nucleotides: TGTGCCAGCAGCCCAGGCCTAGCGGGAGGGCCTAAATCCTACGAGCAGTACTTC. This encodes CASSPGLAGGPKSYEQYF.

This chain joins TRBV9 and TRBJ2-1, with TRBD2 identical over 7 bases. The CDR3 sequence is 16 residues long. After removal of 0 bases from V and 3 bases from J, the junction contained 6 bases not matched to a gene. Germline V CDR1 and CDR2: SGDLS, YYNGEE. CDR3 DNA: TGTGCCAGCAGCGTAGGATCGGCGGGGGACTACAATGAGCAGTTCTTC. It translates to CASSVGSAGDYNEQFF.

The J gene is TRBJ1-1, the V gene TRBV5-1; 9 bases agree with TRBD1. This CDR3 contains 16 residues. V was clipped by 3 bases and J by 0 bases; unmatched bases: 6. The germline V gene has CDR1 SGHRS and CDR2 YFSETQ. The CDR3 nucleotides are TGCGCCAGCAGCTCCCGGGACAGGGATATGAACACTGAAGCTTTCTTT. Translating gives CASSSRDRDMNTEAFF.

The chain uses TRBV10-2 and TRBJ2-2; D is possibly TRBD1 or TRBD2 (6 bases each). The germline V and J ends were trimmed by 4 bases and 6 bases, with 12 bases remaining between them. Germline loops: CDR1 WSHSY, CDR2 SAAADI. CDR3 length equals 14 residues. The CDR3 bases are TGCGCCAGCAGTGCCCGGGGGCGGTCCGGGGAGCTGTTTTTT. Protein: CASSARGRSGELFF.

This chain connects TRBV5-1 to TRBJ1-2, with D unclear. The germline CDR1 and CDR2 sequences are SGHRS and YFSETQ. The CDR3 loop spans 12 amino acids. Deletions cut 3 bases from V and 1 base from J, with 4 bases between. The CDR3 region has the DNA TGCGCCAGCAGCTGGGATAACTATGGCTACACCTTC. This codes for CASSWDNYGYTF.

This chain links TRBV18 with TRBJ2-7, with D possibly being TRBD1 (6 bases). The germline CDR1 and CDR2 sequences are KGHSH and LQKENI. The CDR3 has 17 amino acids. Trimming removed 6 bases from V and 1 base from J, with 22 bases in between. In DNA, the CDR3 is TGTGCCAGCTCGCCTGAACAGGGATCCTTCAAATCCTACGAGCAGTACTTC. Protein sequence: CASSPEQGSFKSYEQYF. The full variable domain, completed using reference TRBV18 and TRBJ2-7, is NAGVMQNPRHLVRRRGQEARLRCSPMKGHSHVYWYRQLPEEGLKFMVYLQKENIIDESGMPKERFSAEFPKEGPSILRIQQVVRGDSAAYFCASSPEQGSFKSYEQYFGPGTRLTVT.

This clone showed up just once. J is TRBJ1-2 and V is TRBV9; 8 bases are a match to TRBD1. Germline V gene lookup returns CDR1 SGDLS and CDR2 YYNGEE. This CDR3 spans 13 amino acids. The J segment lost 8 bases and the V segment lost 4 bases, leaving 7 bases of the junction unmatched. CDR3 region: CASSPTGQEGYTF. CDR3 coding DNA: TGTGCCAGCAGCCCGACGGGACAGGAGGGCTACACCTTC.

The gene calls are TRBV19 and TRBJ2-5, with D possibly matching TRBD1 (5 bases). CDR1 is LNHDA, CDR2 SQIVND, per germline (reference sequence). The length of the CDR3 is 14 residues. V was pared by 3 bases and J by 5 bases, with 13 bases between. CDR3 sequence reads: CASSMGQGGETQYF. CDR3 coding DNA: TGTGCCAGTAGTATGGGGCAGGGCGGCGAGACCCAGTACTTC.

This clone has a single count. The chain couples TRBV15 to TRBJ2-2, with D maybe TRBD2 (5 bases). The germline V gene has CDR1 LNHNV and CDR2 YYDKDF (reference sequence). The ends were cut back, 9 bases at V and 4 bases at J, with 12 bases in the middle. This CDR3 contains 13 residues. The CDR3 DNA sequence: TGTGCCACGAGGGATAGACTCACCGGGGAGCTGTTTTTT. Translated: CATRDRLTGELFF.

The chain couples TRBV5-4 to TRBJ2-3, with D maybe TRBD2 (5 bases). The CDR3 length is 15 residues. Per the germline V gene, CDR1 is SGHNT and CDR2 is YYREEE (reference sequence). V was pared by 1 base and J by 4 bases, with 13 bases between. The CDR3 nucleotides are TGTGCCAGCAGCTTGTGGACTGGTGCCTCAGATACGCAGTATTTT. Translation: CASSLWTGASDTQYF.

CDR3 residues: CASSQGTGNSYEQYF. CDR3 DNA sequence: TGCGCCAGCAGCCAAGGAACAGGAAACTCCTACGAGCAGTACTTC. The rearrangement joins TRBV5-1 to TRBJ2-7; D is possibly TRBD1 (5 bases). V was pared by 4 bases and J by 0 bases, with 14 bases between. This CDR3 has 15 residues. The germline gives CDR1 SGHRS, CDR2 YFSETQ.

V gene TRBV11-1 combines with J gene TRBJ2-7; perhaps TRBD1 as D (6 bases). The CDR3 is 15 amino acids. V was shortened by 5 bases and J by 0 bases, with 14 bases between the two germline ends. CDR1 is SGHAT and CDR2 is FQDESV in the germline V gene (reference sequence). In nucleotides, the CDR3 is TGTGCCAGCAGCAGGATGGGACAAAGCTCCTACGAGCAGTACTTC. Its translation: CASSRMGQSSYEQYF.

The chain couples TRBV30 to TRBJ2-4; 7 bases fit TRBD2. This CDR3 has 16 residues. V shed 3 bases and J 0 bases; nucleotides not matched to a gene: 8. The germline gives CDR1 GTSNPN, CDR2 SVGIG (reference sequence). The CDR3 sequence: CAWSNGREGAKNIQYF. CDR3 nucleotide sequence: TGTGCCTGGAGCAATGGCAGGGAGGGAGCCAAAAACATTCAGTACTTC.

V and J are TRBV6-1 and TRBJ2-5; 13 nucleotides line up with TRBD2. The length of the CDR3 is 15 residues. Germline V gives CDR1 MNHNS, CDR2 SASEGT. The junction had 9 bases not matched to a gene; V was cut back by 7 bases and J by 7 bases. CDR3: CASTRTSGSLVTQYF. The CDR3 DNA follows: TGTGCCAGCACCCGGACTAGCGGGAGTTTGGTGACCCAGTACTTC.

The chain employs TRBV5-1 and TRBJ2-5; 10 nucleotides align to TRBD1. CDR3 length: 14 residues. Germline trimming cut 3 bases from V and 4 bases from J; bases unmatched to any gene: 3. Germline-derived CDR1 and CDR2 are SGHRS and YFSETQ. Written as DNA, the CDR3 is TGCGCCAGCAGCTCCGGACAGGGGGGAGAGACCCAGTACTTC. Protein sequence: CASSSGQGGETQYF.

This clone was recorded only once. CDR3: CASTFKQQYF. As DNA, the CDR3 is TGTGCCAGCACGTTTAAGCAGCAGTACTTC. The chain combines TRBV27 with TRBJ2-7; D unresolved. Trimming pared 7 bases from V and 8 bases from J, leaving 9 bases between. From germline, CDR1 is MNHEY and CDR2 SMNVEV (reference sequence). The CDR3 is 10 amino acids.

The chain combines TRBV7-8 with TRBJ2-4; TRBD1 matches 10 bases. The CDR3 spans 20 residues. The V and J ends lost 5 bases and 0 bases, in that order; junction bases with no gene match: 16. The germline CDR1 and CDR2 sequences are SGHVS and FQNEAQ. CDR3 protein: CASSPGQGFSAGLAKNIQYF. The CDR3 region has the DNA TGTGCCAGCAGCCCGGGACAGGGGTTTTCGGCGGGGCTAGCCAAAAACATTCAGTACTTC. The full variable domain, its missing parts supplied by reference TRBV7-8 and TRBJ2-4, is GAGVSQSPRYKVAKRGQDVALRCDPISGHVSLFWYQQALGQGPEFLTYFQNEAQLDKSGLPSDRFFAERPEGSVSTLKIQRTQQEDSAVYLCASSPGQGFSAGLAKNIQYFGAGTRLSVL.

This chain joins TRBV19 and TRBJ1-3; the D is unclear. CDR1 is LNHDA, CDR2 SQIVND, per germline (reference sequence). The CDR3 has 10 residues. Trimming stripped 6 bases from V and 5 bases from J, with 2 bases between. The CDR3 sequence: CASRRNTIYF. CDR3 DNA: TGTGCCAGTAGGAGAAACACCATATATTTT.

V gene TRBV4-1 combines with J gene TRBJ2-5, with 8 bases that match TRBD2. The germline V gene encodes CDR1 MGHRA and CDR2 YSYEKL. Trimming took 4 bases from V and 2 from J; bases not matched to a gene: 6. The CDR3 runs to 15 residues. CDR3 nucleotides: TGCGCCAGCAGCCCCAGCCTAGCGGGTCAAGAGACCCAGTACTTC. Its protein is CASSPSLAGQETQYF.

The chain carries TRBV5-1 and TRBJ2-5, with 8 bases lining up with TRBD2. This CDR3 contains 13 residues. Germline loops: CDR1 SGHRS, CDR2 YFSETQ. V trimming: 7 bases; J trimming: 7 bases; junction bases outside the gene matches: 9. CDR3 sequence reads: CASQLAVRGTQYF. CDR3 coding DNA: TGCGCCAGCCAACTAGCGGTCAGGGGGACCCAGTACTTC.

In DNA, the CDR3 is TGTGCCGCGGCCGGGCCCAAGTCCCCCAAAAACATTCAGTACTTC. Residues: CAAAGPKSPKNIQYF. This chain uses TRBV28 with TRBJ2-4, with no clear D. In germline, CDR1 is MDHEN, CDR2 SYDVKM. The length of the CDR3 is 15 residues. With 11 bases removed from V and 2 bases from J, the gap between germline ends came to 19 bases. Combining the CDR3 with reference TRBV28 and TRBJ2-4 gives the whole variable domain DVKVTQSSRYLVKRTGEKVFLECVQDMDHENMFWYRQDPGLGLRLIYFSYDVKMKEKGDIPEGYSVSREKKERFSLILESASTNQTSMYLCAAAGPKSPKNIQYFGAGTRLSVL.

The genes are TRBV7-9 and TRBJ1-4; no reliable D call. CDR3 length: 16 amino acids. V was pared by 2 bases and J by 2 bases, with 12 bases between. Germline CDR1 is SEHNR and CDR2 is FQNEAQ (reference sequence). CDR3 bases: TGTGCCAGCAGCTTATCATCCGGGTCGACTAATGAAAAACTGTTTTTT. It encodes CASSLSSGSTNEKLFF. Together with reference TRBV7-9 and TRBJ1-4, the CDR3 gives the full variable domain: DTGVSQNPRHKITKRGQNVTFRCDPISEHNRLYWYRQTLGQGPEFLTYFQNEAQLEKSRLLSDRFSAERPKGSFSTLEIQRTEQGDSAMYLCASSLSSGSTNEKLFFGSGTQLSVL.

The chain recombines TRBV30 with TRBJ2-1; tentative D call: TRBD2 (5 bases). The CDR3 loop spans 11 amino acids. Germline CDR1 is GTSNPN and CDR2 is SVGIG (reference sequence). V was pared by 2 bases and J by 10 bases, with 9 bases between. CDR3: CAWSKGEEQFF. The CDR3 coding sequence is TGTGCCTGGAGTAAGGGAGAGGAGCAGTTCTTC.

This clone was seen more than once but under ten times. The chain uses TRBV2 and TRBJ1-2, with 7 bases fitting TRBD1. CDR1 is SNHLY and CDR2 is FYNNEI in the germline V gene. This CDR3 region has 13 residues. The ends lost 6 bases at V and 7 bases at J; junction bases unmatched: 8. CDR3 sequence (DNA): TGTGCCAGCAGCGAGACAGGGCTGCTTGGCTACACCTTC. Residues: CASSETGLLGYTF.

The V call is TRBV5-4, the J call TRBJ2-7; D is undetermined. The CDR3 is 11 residues long. Trimming stripped 2 bases from V and 5 bases from J, with 5 bases between. Germline V gives CDR1 SGHNT, CDR2 YYREEE (reference sequence). The CDR3 sequence is CASSFSDEQYF. The CDR3 DNA follows: TGTGCCAGCAGCTTCTCGGACGAGCAGTACTTC.